The subject of this entry is one TCR beta chain. Its specific antigen is unknown. Base quality data are lacking; no much larger clone is found one base away. Germline trimming: 2 bases from V, 2 bases from J; junction bases outside gene matches: 6. The CDR3 holds 15 amino acids from the cysteine to the phenylalanine. Only the CDR3 DNA stays, 45 bases, in frame from base 1. CDR1 and CDR2 (MNHEY, SVGAGI) derive from the germline V gene. The sample belongs to a study of T cells after yellow fever vaccination (dated by TCRdb to between 2018 and 2021). For the wider study: The SMART-Seq v4 Ultra Low Input RNA kit was used to prepare libraries from fractions with low cell numbers. Blood samples were taken at several timepoints before and after primary and secondary immunization, and bulk PBMC replicates and cell subsets were isolated. The cohort comprised two healthy male donors, one aged 18 to 30 and one aged 30 to 39 years. To follow T-cell clones before and after primary and booster YFV17D yellow fever vaccination, bulk TCR alpha and beta repertoires were sequenced over time. The study at large found these results: Most clones expanded after primary vaccination were re-detected after the booster (96% of CD4 and 80% to 90% of CD8), suggesting broad memory maintenance. Only a couple of donors were included in the study, so the extent to which the findings can be generalized is limited. A small share of clonotypes was detected in both CD4 and CD8 compartments, with the overlap likely arising from convergent recombination. Compared with the primary T-cell response, the secondary T-cell response was weaker but faster, peaking on day 5 rather than day 15. Because abundant contaminating clonotypes from the bulk population could be contained in FACS-sorted repertoires, computational filtering was required.

Sample treatment or condition, as interpreted from the label and publication: live attenuated yellow fever vaccine strain. PBMCs were isolated from peripheral blood using a standard Ficoll-Paque protocol. CD4 and CD8 T-cell fractions were isolated with Dynabeads CD4 and CD8 positive selection kits. TriZol was used to extract RNA from bulk PBMCs, CD4 and CD8 fractions, and dextramer-positive and dextramer-negative fractions. Reads for this sample came from an Illumina NovaSeq 6000. TCR cDNA was synthesized by 5'RACE template switching, which introduced a universal primer site and unique molecular identifiers. Priming for cDNA synthesis came from both the TCR alpha and TCR beta constant segments. Two PCR steps were used to amplify libraries, with sample barcodes and sequencing adapters being added in the second step. Libraries were sequenced on Illumina HiSeq 2500 (2x100 bp) or NovaSeq (2x150 bp). Per the original workflow: MIGEC was used to demultiplex reads and collapse the reads into UMI consensus sequences, and MiXCR was used for V(D)J alignment. Using edgeR on replicate PBMC samples, clonotypes were called vaccine-responding if FDR was below 0.01 and the log2 fold change was above 5 up to day 15. CD4 or CD8 identity was assigned to each bulk clonotype according to whether the clonotype was present at higher abundance in the sequenced CD4 repertoire or the sequenced CD8 repertoire. TCRdb took the public reads, trimmed them with fastp at Q25, ran MiXCR for clone calling and kept in-frame beta chains. Each entry merges the rows of one CDR3 protein and shows their most common DNA and genes. For this entry, the V and J calls and clone size follow TCRdb and not the study's own pipeline. This sample lists under 200,000 distinct CDR3 sequences; 8% to 13% were detected once. 36% of the sample goes to the ten largest clones.

This specimen was CD8+ T cells sorted from PBMCs, taken 15 days after the yellow fever booster vaccination. The sequence joins TRBV6-5 to TRBJ2-7; 7 bases in the junction line up with TRBD2. The origin of this receptor is a man in his late teens or twenties who received the YFV17D yellow fever vaccine. Read as DNA, the sequence is TGTGCCAGCAGTTACGGGCGCACTAGCGCCTACGAGCAGTACTTC. Translation gives CASSYGRTSAYEQYF.